The rows below give T cell receptor beta chains drawn from one sample of a study of blood T cell repertoires in COVID-19. Assay: immunoSEQ multiplex PCR; the TCRdb copy retains only in-frame clones and omits some. Of fewer than 300,000 clones in the sample, more than 85% were seen once. Sequencing was carried out using peripheral blood. Receptor source: a woman aged 25 to 39 with COVID-19, enrolled during active disease. Both conserved end residues are part of each CDR3. A D gene is named only where the DNA matches it firmly. The size entry is marked missing in some rows and otherwise reads once, few, many or a size class.

size: NA
J: TRBJ1-1
V: TRBV5-1
D: NA
CDR3: CASSPSRQLDWGNTEAFF
DNA: TGCGCCAGCAGCCCCTCTCGACAGTTAGACTGGGGGAACACTGAAGCTTTCTTT

size: NA
J: TRBJ2-7
V: TRBV5-1
D: NA
CDR3: CASSLYAYEQYF
DNA: TGCGCCAGCAGCTTATATGCCTACGAGCAGTACTTC

size: NA
J: TRBJ2-7
V: TRBV7-9
D: TRBD2
CDR3: CASSVGSGKLAGGSYEQYF
DNA: TGTGCCAGCAGCGTCGGGTCCGGTAAACTAGCGGGAGGATCCTACGAGCAGTACTTC

size: NA
J: TRBJ2-3
V: TRBV2
D: NA
CDR3: CASSSSERSGDTQYF
DNA: TGTGCCAGCAGTTCTAGCGAACGAAGTGGAGATACGCAGTATTTT

size: NA
J: TRBJ1-1
V: TRBV15
D: NA
CDR3: CATSRDLVARTEAFF
DNA: TGTGCCACCAGCAGAGATTTGGTGGCACGCACTGAAGCTTTCTTT

size: once
J: TRBJ2-7
V: TRBV5-1
D: TRBD1
CDR3: CASSYSSGGEQYF
DNA: TGCGCCAGCAGCTATTCATCAGGGGGCGAGCAGTACTTC

size: once
J: TRBJ1-1
V: TRBV5-3
D: TRBD1
CDR3: CARSLARDREDTEAFF
DNA: TGTGCCAGAAGCTTGGCCCGGGACAGGGAAGACACTGAAGCTTTCTTT

size: few
J: TRBJ2-1
V: TRBV5-1
D: NA
CDR3: CASSEQGGGFDEQFF
DNA: TGCGCCAGCAGCGAACAGGGAGGGGGGTTCGATGAGCAGTTCTTC

size: NA
J: TRBJ2-7
V: TRBV28
D: TRBD2
CDR3: CASSFLTSGSYEQYF
DNA: TGTGCCAGCAGTTTCTTAACTAGCGGGAGCTACGAGCAGTACTTC

size: NA
J: TRBJ2-1
V: TRBV18
D: TRBD2
CDR3: CASSPIRGTSGRGDEQFF
DNA: TGTGCCAGCTCACCTATTCGGGGGACTAGCGGGAGGGGAGATGAGCAGTTCTTC

size: once
J: TRBJ1-5
V: TRBV9
D: TRBD1
CDR3: CASSVGQASNQPQHF
DNA: TGTGCCAGCAGCGTCGGACAGGCTTCCAATCAGCCCCAGCATTTT

size: NA
J: TRBJ2-1
V: TRBV9
D: NA
CDR3: CASSPFVGREGEQFF
DNA: TGTGCCAGCAGCCCTTTCGTGGGTAGAGAGGGTGAGCAGTTCTTC

size: NA
J: TRBJ2-2
V: TRBV12-5
D: NA
CDR3: CASGAGTKNTGELFF
DNA: TGTGCTAGTGGAGCCGGGACAAAGAACACCGGGGAGCTGTTTTTT

size: few
J: TRBJ1-2
V: TRBV18
D: NA
CDR3: CASSLPGNPYGYTF
DNA: TGTGCCAGCTCACTACCCGGTAACCCCTATGGCTACACCTTC

size: once
J: TRBJ1-2
V: TRBV29-1
D: NA
CDR3: CSAERQGNYGYTF
DNA: TGCAGCGCCGAACGCCAGGGAAACTATGGCTACACCTTC

size: NA
J: TRBJ2-1
V: TRBV9
D: NA
CDR3: CASSVELDRNEQFF
DNA: TGTGCCAGCAGCGTAGAATTAGATCGCAATGAGCAGTTCTTC

size: NA
J: TRBJ2-7
V: TRBV9
D: TRBD2
CDR3: CASSVGLAGGDYEQYF
DNA: TGTGCCAGCAGCGTAGGGCTAGCGGGAGGCGACTACGAGCAGTACTTC

size: few
J: TRBJ2-5
V: TRBV18
D: NA
CDR3: CASSPGEEETQYF
DNA: TGTGCCAGCTCACCAGGGGAGGAAGAGACCCAGTACTTC

size: NA
J: TRBJ1-5
V: TRBV7-8
D: TRBD1
CDR3: CASSLRDRENQPQHF
DNA: TGTGCCAGCAGCTTGCGAGACAGGGAAAATCAGCCCCAGCATTTT

size: NA
J: TRBJ2-7
V: TRBV28
D: TRBD1
CDR3: CASSTGQGADEQYF
DNA: TGTGCCAGCAGCACGGGACAGGGGGCGGACGAGCAGTACTTC

size: NA
J: TRBJ1-2
V: TRBV7-2
D: NA
CDR3: CASSFHRGGGSGGYGYTF
DNA: TGTGCCAGCAGCTTCCACCGGGGAGGGGGTTCGGGGGGCTATGGCTACACCTTC

size: NA
J: TRBJ2-3
V: TRBV19
D: NA
CDR3: CASSIAEGRDTQYF
DNA: TGTGCCAGTAGTATAGCGGAGGGGAGGGATACGCAGTATTTT

size: NA
J: TRBJ2-1
V: TRBV5-8
D: TRBD2
CDR3: CASSLEAGPYGEQFF
DNA: TGTGCCAGCAGCTTGGAAGCGGGGCCCTACGGGGAGCAGTTCTTC

size: NA
J: TRBJ2-6
V: TRBV4-1
D: NA
CDR3: CASSQEGIRGRPYSGANVLTF
DNA: TGCGCCAGCAGCCAAGAAGGTATACGTGGCAGGCCGTACTCTGGGGCCAACGTCCTGACTTTC

size: NA
J: TRBJ2-5
V: TRBV2
D: TRBD2
CDR3: CASSERSGKIETQYF
DNA: TGTGCCAGCAGTGAAAGAAGCGGGAAGATAGAGACCCAGTACTTC

size: NA
J: TRBJ1-1
V: TRBV11-3
D: NA
CDR3: CASSLGTGLNTEAFF
DNA: TGTGCCAGCAGCTTAGGCACAGGGCTGAACACTGAAGCTTTCTTT

size: NA
J: TRBJ1-3
V: TRBV7-3
D: NA
CDR3: CASSPGYGNTIYF
DNA: TGTGCCAGCAGCCCAGGGTACGGAAACACCATATATTTT

size: NA
J: TRBJ1-5
V: TRBV27
D: NA
CDR3: CASSLSTRSNQPQHF
DNA: TGTGCCAGCAGTTTAAGTACGCGTAGCAATCAGCCCCAGCATTTT

size: NA
J: TRBJ2-1
V: TRBV10-2
D: NA
CDR3: CASSEALGGRWNEQFF
DNA: TGCGCCAGCAGTGAGGCGTTGGGGGGGCGGTGGAATGAGCAGTTCTTC

size: once
J: TRBJ2-1
V: TRBV28
D: TRBD1
CDR3: CASSLAKGQLYNEQFF
DNA: TGTGCCAGCAGTTTAGCTAAGGGACAGCTTTACAATGAGCAGTTCTTC

size: NA
J: TRBJ2-2
V: TRBV9
D: TRBD2
CDR3: CASSASTSPGELFF
DNA: TGTGCCAGCAGCGCCTCGACTAGCCCCGGGGAGCTGTTTTTT

size: NA
J: TRBJ1-1
V: TRBV28
D: TRBD1
CDR3: CASTLNYRGNTEAFF
DNA: TGTGCCAGCACCCTGAACTACAGGGGAAACACTGAAGCTTTCTTT

size: few
J: TRBJ1-1
V: TRBV5-1
D: TRBD1
CDR3: CASRAQTGGLRTEAFF
DNA: TGCGCCAGCAGAGCTCAGACAGGGGGCTTAAGAACTGAAGCTTTCTTT

size: NA
J: TRBJ1-4
V: TRBV7-9
D: NA
CDR3: CASSLRGASNEKLFF
DNA: TGTGCCAGCAGCTTACGGGGGGCCTCTAATGAAAAACTGTTTTTT

size: NA
J: TRBJ1-1
V: TRBV7-2
D: NA
CDR3: CASSAGPGNTEAFF
DNA: TGTGCCAGCAGCGCGGGACCGGGAAACACTGAAGCTTTCTTT

size: NA
J: TRBJ2-7
V: TRBV3-1/TRBV3-2
D: NA
CDR3: CASSQTSYEQYF
DNA: TGTGCCAGCAGCCAGACTAGCTACGAGCAGTACTTC

size: NA
J: TRBJ1-2
V: TRBV27
D: TRBD1
CDR3: CASRSYPTGEDRGYTF
DNA: TGTGCCAGCAGATCCTATCCGACAGGGGAAGACCGGGGCTACACCTTC

size: NA
J: TRBJ2-1
V: TRBV3-1/TRBV3-2
D: TRBD2
CDR3: CASSQDLLAGAHNEQFF
DNA: TGTGCCAGCAGCCAAGATCTTCTAGCGGGAGCGCACAATGAGCAGTTCTTC

size: NA
J: TRBJ2-7
V: TRBV21-1
D: NA
CDR3: CASSKGVLAGAPYEQYF
DNA: TGTGCCAGCAGCAAAGGGGTACTAGCGGGGGCCCCCTACGAGCAGTACTTC

size: NA
J: TRBJ2-5
V: TRBV5-4
D: TRBD2
CDR3: CASSLVAGGGETQYF
DNA: TGTGCCAGCAGCTTGGTGGCGGGAGGAGGGGAGACCCAGTACTTC

size: NA
J: TRBJ2-1
V: TRBV2
D: TRBD2
CDR3: CASISGLAGGPNFF
DNA: TGTGCCAGCATTTCGGGACTAGCGGGAGGGCCGAATTTCTTC

size: NA
J: TRBJ1-5
V: TRBV5-5
D: NA
CDR3: CASSLAGISNQPQHF
DNA: TGTGCCAGCAGCTTGGCCGGGATCAGCAATCAGCCCCAGCATTTT

size: NA
J: TRBJ2-7
V: TRBV29-1
D: TRBD1
CDR3: CSVVKGTGGYEQYF
DNA: TGCAGCGTTGTCAAAGGGACAGGGGGCTACGAGCAGTACTTC

size: NA
J: TRBJ1-5
V: TRBV19
D: TRBD1
CDR3: CASSIRRQGAPMRSNQPQHF
DNA: TGTGCCAGTAGTATAAGAAGACAGGGGGCGCCTATGCGAAGCAATCAGCCCCAGCATTTT

size: once
J: TRBJ1-1
V: TRBV27
D: NA
CDR3: CASSYSTGLNTEAFF
DNA: TGTGCCAGCAGTTACTCCACAGGGTTGAACACTGAAGCTTTCTTT

size: NA
J: TRBJ1-2
V: TRBV7-9
D: NA
CDR3: CASSLGGQAVGYTF
DNA: TGTGCCAGCAGCTTAGGGGGCCAGGCGGTAGGCTACACCTTC

size: NA
J: TRBJ2-7
V: TRBV19
D: NA
CDR3: CASSIDARGESSYEQYF
DNA: TGTGCCAGTAGTATAGACGCCCGGGGAGAGAGCTCCTACGAGCAGTACTTC

size: NA
J: TRBJ2-3
V: TRBV29-1
D: TRBD2
CDR3: CSATAAGAGTDTQYF
DNA: TGCAGCGCAACCGCAGCGGGAGCGGGCACAGATACGCAGTATTTT

size: NA
J: TRBJ2-2
V: TRBV5-4
D: TRBD2
CDR3: CASSRTGTTAGELFF
DNA: TGTGCCAGCAGCCGAACCGGGACTACGGCCGGGGAGCTGTTTTTT

size: NA
J: TRBJ1-2
V: TRBV5-1
D: NA
CDR3: CASSLSSNYGYTF
DNA: TGCGCCAGCAGCTTGTCGAGTAACTATGGCTACACCTTC

size: NA
J: TRBJ2-7
V: TRBV2
D: NA
CDR3: CASSALGGYEQYF
DNA: TGTGCCAGCAGCGCTTTAGGGGGCTACGAGCAGTACTTC

size: NA
J: TRBJ2-2
V: TRBV7-7
D: NA
CDR3: CASSLDDGRELFF
DNA: TGTGCCAGCAGCTTAGACGACGGGAGGGAGCTGTTTTTT

size: NA
J: TRBJ2-3
V: TRBV19
D: NA
CDR3: CASSIYAGSRPTDTQYF
DNA: TGTGCCAGTAGTATCTACGCGGGAAGTCGCCCCACAGATACGCAGTATTTT

size: NA
J: TRBJ2-2
V: TRBV6-6
D: TRBD1
CDR3: CASSASRRQGSGLNTGELFF
DNA: TGTGCCAGCAGCGCTAGCCGGAGACAGGGTTCTGGCTTGAACACCGGGGAGCTGTTTTTT

size: NA
J: TRBJ2-2
V: TRBV6-5
D: TRBD2
CDR3: CASSGSGRATGELFF
DNA: TGTGCCAGCAGCGGTAGCGGGAGGGCCACCGGGGAGCTGTTTTTT

size: NA
J: TRBJ1-3
V: TRBV25-1
D: NA
CDR3: CASSDSRQGNTIYF
DNA: TGTGCCAGCAGCGACTCCAGACAGGGAAACACCATATATTTT

size: NA
J: TRBJ2-7
V: TRBV6-2/TRBV6-3
D: NA
CDR3: CASSRDISYEQYF
DNA: TGTGCCAGCAGCAGGGACATTAGCTACGAGCAGTACTTC

size: NA
J: TRBJ1-1
V: TRBV19
D: TRBD1
CDR3: CASRDRAGTEAFF
DNA: TGTGCCAGTAGGGACAGGGCAGGCACTGAAGCTTTCTTT

size: NA
J: TRBJ2-7
V: TRBV30
D: TRBD2
CDR3: CAWRSGTSTFSYEQYF
DNA: TGTGCCTGGAGAAGCGGGACCTCAACTTTCTCCTACGAGCAGTACTTC

size: NA
J: TRBJ2-3
V: TRBV11-3
D: NA
CDR3: CASSQGGTDTQYF
DNA: TGTGCCAGCAGCCAGGGTGGGACAGATACGCAGTATTTT